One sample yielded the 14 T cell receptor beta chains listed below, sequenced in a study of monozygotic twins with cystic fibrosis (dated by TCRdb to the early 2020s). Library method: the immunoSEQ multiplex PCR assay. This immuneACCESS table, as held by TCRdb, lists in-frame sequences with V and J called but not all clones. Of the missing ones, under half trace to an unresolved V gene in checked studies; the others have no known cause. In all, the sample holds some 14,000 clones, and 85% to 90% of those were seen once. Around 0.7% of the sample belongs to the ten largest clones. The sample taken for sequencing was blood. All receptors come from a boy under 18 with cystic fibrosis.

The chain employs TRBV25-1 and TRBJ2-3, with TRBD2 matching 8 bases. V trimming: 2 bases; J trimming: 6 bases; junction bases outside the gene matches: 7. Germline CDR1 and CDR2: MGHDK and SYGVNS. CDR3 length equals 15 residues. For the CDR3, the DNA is TGTGCCAGCAGTGAACTCGGGGGGGGGCCGGATACGCAGTATTTT. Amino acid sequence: CASSELGGGPDTQYF.

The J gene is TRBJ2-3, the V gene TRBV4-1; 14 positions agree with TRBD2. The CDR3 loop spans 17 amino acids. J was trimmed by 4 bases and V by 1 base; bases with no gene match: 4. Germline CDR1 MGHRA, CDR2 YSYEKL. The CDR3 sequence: CASSQGLAGGPADTQYF. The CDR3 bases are TGCGCCAGCAGCCAAGGACTAGCGGGAGGGCCGGCAGATACGCAGTATTTT.

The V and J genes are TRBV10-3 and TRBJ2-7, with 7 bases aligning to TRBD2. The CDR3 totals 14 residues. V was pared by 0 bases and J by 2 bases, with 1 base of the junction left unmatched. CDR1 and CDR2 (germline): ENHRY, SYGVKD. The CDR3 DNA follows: TGTGCCATCAGTGAGTCCCGGGGGGCCTACGAGCAGTACTTC. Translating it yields CAISESRGAYEQYF.

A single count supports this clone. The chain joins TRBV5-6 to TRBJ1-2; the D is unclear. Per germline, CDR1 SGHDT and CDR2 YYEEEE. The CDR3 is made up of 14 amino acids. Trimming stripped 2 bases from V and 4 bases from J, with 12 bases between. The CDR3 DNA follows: TGTGCCAGCAGCTTCTTGGGCAGGACCTATGGCTACACCTTC. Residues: CASSFLGRTYGYTF.

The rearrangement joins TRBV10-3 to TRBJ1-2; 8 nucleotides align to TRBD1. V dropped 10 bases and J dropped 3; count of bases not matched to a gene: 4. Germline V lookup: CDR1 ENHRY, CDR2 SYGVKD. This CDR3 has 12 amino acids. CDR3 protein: CATTGGHYGYTF. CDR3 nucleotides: TGTGCCACTACAGGGGGGCACTATGGCTACACCTTC.

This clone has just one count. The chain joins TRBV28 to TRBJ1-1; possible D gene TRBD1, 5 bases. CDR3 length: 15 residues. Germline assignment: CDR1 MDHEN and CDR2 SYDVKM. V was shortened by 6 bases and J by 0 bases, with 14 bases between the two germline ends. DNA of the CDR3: TGTGCCAGCAGGCCAAACCCGACAGTGAACACTGAAGCTTTCTTT. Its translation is CASRPNPTVNTEAFF.

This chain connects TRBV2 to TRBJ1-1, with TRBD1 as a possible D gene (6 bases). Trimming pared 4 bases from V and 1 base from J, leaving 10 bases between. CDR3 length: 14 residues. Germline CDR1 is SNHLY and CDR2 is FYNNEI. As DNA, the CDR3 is TGTGCCAGCAGTGTCACACAGGGGAACACTGAAGCTTTCTTT. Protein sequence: CASSVTQGNTEAFF.

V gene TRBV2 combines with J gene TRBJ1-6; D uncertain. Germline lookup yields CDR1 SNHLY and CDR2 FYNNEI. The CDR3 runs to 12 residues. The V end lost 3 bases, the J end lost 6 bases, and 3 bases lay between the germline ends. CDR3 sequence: CASSDSNSPLHF. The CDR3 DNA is TGTGCCAGCAGTGACAGTAATTCACCCCTCCACTTT. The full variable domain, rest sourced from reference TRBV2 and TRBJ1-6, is EPEVTQTPSHQVTQMGQEVILRCVPISNHLYFYWYRQILGQKVEFLVSFYNNEISEKSEIFDDQFSVERPDGSNFTLKIRSTKLEDSAMYFCASSDSNSPLHFGNGTRLTVT.

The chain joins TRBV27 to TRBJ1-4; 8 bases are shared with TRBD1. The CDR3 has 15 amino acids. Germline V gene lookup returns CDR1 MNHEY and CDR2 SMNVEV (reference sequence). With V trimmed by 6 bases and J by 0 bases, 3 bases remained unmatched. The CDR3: CASRKQGATNEKLFF. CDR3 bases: TGTGCCAGCAGGAAACAGGGGGCAACTAATGAAAAACTGTTTTTT. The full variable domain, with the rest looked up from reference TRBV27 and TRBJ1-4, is EAQVTQNPRYLITVTGKKLTVTCSQNMNHEYMSWYRQDPGLGLRQIYYSMNVEVTDKGDVPEGYKVSRKEKRNFPLILESPSPNQTSLYFCASRKQGATNEKLFFGSGTQLSVL.

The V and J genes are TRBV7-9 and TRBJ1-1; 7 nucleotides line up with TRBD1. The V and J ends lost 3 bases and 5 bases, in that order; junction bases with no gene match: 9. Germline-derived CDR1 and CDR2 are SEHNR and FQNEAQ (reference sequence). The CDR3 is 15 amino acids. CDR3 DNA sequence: TGTGCCAGCAGCTTGGGGTACAGGGGCGAGACTGAAGCTTTCTTT. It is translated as CASSLGYRGETEAFF.

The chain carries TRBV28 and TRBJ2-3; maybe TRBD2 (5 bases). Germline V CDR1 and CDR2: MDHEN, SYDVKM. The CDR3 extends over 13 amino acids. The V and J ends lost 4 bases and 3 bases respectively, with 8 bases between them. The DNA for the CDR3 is TGTGCCAGCAGTTCGAGACTAACAGATACGCAGTATTTT. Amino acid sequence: CASSSRLTDTQYF.

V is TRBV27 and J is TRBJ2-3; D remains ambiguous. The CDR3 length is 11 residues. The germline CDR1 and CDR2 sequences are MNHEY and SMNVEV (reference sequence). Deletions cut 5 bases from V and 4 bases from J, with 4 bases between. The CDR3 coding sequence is TGTGCCAGCAGTCTCGCAGATACGCAGTATTTT. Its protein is CASSLADTQYF.

The CDR3 loop reads CASSDGGRGVIGYTF. In nucleotides, the CDR3 is TGTGCCAGCAGTGATGGAGGCAGGGGTGTGATTGGCTACACCTTC. The chain combines TRBV6-1 with TRBJ1-2; maybe TRBD1 (6 bases). Germline V gene sequence: CDR1 MNHNS, CDR2 SASEGT. The CDR3 spans 15 residues. Trimming removed 3 bases at V and 7 bases at J, with 18 bases between.

The CDR3 DNA follows: TGTGCCACCAGCACCGATACGGGCGAGGATGAAAAACTGTTTTTT. It codes for CATSTDTGEDEKLFF. J is TRBJ1-4 and V is TRBV15; no reliable D call. This CDR3 has 15 residues. V dropped 4 bases and J dropped 6 bases, with 15 bases sitting between them. Germline values: CDR1 LNHNV, CDR2 YYDKDF (reference sequence).